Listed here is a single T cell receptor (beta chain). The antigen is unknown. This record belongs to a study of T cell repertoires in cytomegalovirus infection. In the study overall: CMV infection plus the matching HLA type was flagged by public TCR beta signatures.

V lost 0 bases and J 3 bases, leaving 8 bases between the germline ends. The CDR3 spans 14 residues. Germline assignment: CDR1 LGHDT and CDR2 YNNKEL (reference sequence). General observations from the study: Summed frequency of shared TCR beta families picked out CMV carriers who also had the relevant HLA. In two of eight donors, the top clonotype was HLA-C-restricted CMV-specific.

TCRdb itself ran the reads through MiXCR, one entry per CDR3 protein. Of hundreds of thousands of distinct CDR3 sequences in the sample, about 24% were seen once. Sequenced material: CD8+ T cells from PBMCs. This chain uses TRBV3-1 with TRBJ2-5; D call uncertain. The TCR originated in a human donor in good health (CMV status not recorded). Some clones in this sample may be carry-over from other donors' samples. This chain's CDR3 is CASSQDGQKETQYF. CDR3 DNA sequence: TGTGCCAGCAGCCAAGATGGGCAGAAAGAGACCCAGTACTTC.